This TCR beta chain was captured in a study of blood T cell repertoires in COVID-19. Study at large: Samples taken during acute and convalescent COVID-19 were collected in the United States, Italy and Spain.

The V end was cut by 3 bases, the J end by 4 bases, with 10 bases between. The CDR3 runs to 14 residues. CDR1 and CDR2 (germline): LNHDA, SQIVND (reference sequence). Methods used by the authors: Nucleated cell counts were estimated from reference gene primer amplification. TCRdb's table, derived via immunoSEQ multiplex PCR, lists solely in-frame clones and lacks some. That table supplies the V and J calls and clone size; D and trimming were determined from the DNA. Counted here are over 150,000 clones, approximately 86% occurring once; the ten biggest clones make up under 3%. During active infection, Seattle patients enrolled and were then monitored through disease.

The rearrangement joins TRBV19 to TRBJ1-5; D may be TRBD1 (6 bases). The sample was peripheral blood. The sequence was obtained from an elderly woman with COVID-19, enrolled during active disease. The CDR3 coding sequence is TGTGCCAGTAGTATTAAGCAGGGGAATCAGCCCCAGCATTTT. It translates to CASSIKQGNQPQHF.